Shown below are 9 T cell receptor beta chains from a single sample sequenced in a study of OX40 agonist ivuxolimab in advanced cancers. The data were produced by immunoSEQ multiplex PCR, yet TCRdb's version contains in-frame clones alone and is incomplete. The data contain 100,000 to 150,000 clones, approximately 92% of them seen just once; the ten biggest clones take up about 0.15%. The sequencing here drew on CD4+ or CD8+ T cells sorted from blood, taken in a trial of the OX40 agonist ivuxolimab. All receptors come from an adult with an advanced solid tumor such as melanoma, head and neck, liver or kidney cancer.

The rearrangement uses TRBV28 and TRBJ1-4; the D gene is possibly TRBD1 (5 bases). From germline, CDR1 is MDHEN and CDR2 SYDVKM. This CDR3 comprises 13 residues. Trimming cost V 8 bases and J 3 bases, with 10 bases left between them. The CDR3 protein is CASLGGANEKLFF. In DNA, the CDR3 is TGTGCCAGCCTTGGGGGGGCTAATGAAAAACTGTTTTTT. The variable domain in full, completed from reference TRBV28 and TRBJ1-4, reads DVKVTQSSRYLVKRTGEKVFLECVQDMDHENMFWYRQDPGLGLRLIYFSYDVKMKEKGDIPEGYSVSREKKERFSLILESASTNQTSMYLCASLGGANEKLFFGSGTQLSVL.

The rearrangement links TRBV4-3 to TRBJ1-3; weak D call: TRBD1 (5 bases). Trimming cost V 1 base and J 3 bases, with 16 bases left between them. This CDR3 is 17 amino acids long. Germline CDR1 and CDR2: LGHNA and YSLEER. CDR3 in DNA: TGCGCCAGCAGCCAAGTGGGGACTAGGAACCTTGGAAACACCATATATTTT. Its translation is CASSQVGTRNLGNTIYF.

The CDR3 DNA is TGTGCCAGCAGCTTAGTGCCGGGGGCGGGAGATACGCAGTATTTT. This encodes CASSLVPGAGDTQYF. The chain recombines TRBV11-3 with TRBJ2-3; D might be TRBD1 or TRBD2, each matching 6 bases. This CDR3 is 15 amino acids long. CDR1 and CDR2 from the germline V gene are SGHNT and YENEEA. V lost 1 base to trimming and J lost 5 bases, with 13 bases between them.

The chain carries TRBV9 and TRBJ2-1; D is perhaps TRBD2 (6 bases). Deletions cut 0 bases from V and 6 bases from J, with 10 bases between. CDR3 size: 14 residues. Germline V CDR1 and CDR2: SGDLS, YYNGEE. The chain's CDR3 is CASSVGGDLNEQFF. As DNA, the CDR3 is TGTGCCAGCAGCGTAGGCGGGGACCTCAATGAGCAGTTCTTC.

This chain links TRBV5-4 with TRBJ2-7; either TRBD1 or TRBD2 may fit D (5 bases each). Germline V gives CDR1 SGHNT, CDR2 YYREEE (reference sequence). The CDR3 is made up of 15 amino acids. Trimming removed 4 bases at V and 1 base at J, with 15 bases between. This CDR3 reads CASSRPGTTSYEQYF. DNA for the CDR3: TGTGCCAGCAGCCGACCCGGGACCACATCCTACGAGCAGTACTTC.

The chain carries TRBV7-6 and TRBJ1-1, with D possibly matching TRBD1 (6 bases). The germline gives CDR1 SGHVS, CDR2 FNYEAQ. V was pared by 5 bases and J by 2 bases, with 15 bases between. The CDR3 runs to 15 residues. DNA of the CDR3: TGTGCCAGCAGCGACCCGGGGGCTGTCAACACTGAAGCTTTCTTT. Protein sequence: CASSDPGAVNTEAFF.

The gene calls are TRBV28 and TRBJ2-5, with D possibly TRBD2 on 5 matching bases. V was trimmed by 5 bases and J by 5 bases, leaving 18 bases between them. Looked up from germline, CDR1 is MDHEN and CDR2 is SYDVKM. This CDR3 has 15 amino acids. In nucleotides, the CDR3 is TGTGCCAGCAGTCCGACGGACTGGAGATGGGAGACCCAGTACTTC. Translation gives CASSPTDWRWETQYF.

The V call is TRBV28, the J call TRBJ2-7; a weak D match, TRBD2 (6 bases). The germline V and J ends were trimmed by 9 bases and 0 bases, with 24 bases remaining between them. The CDR3 extends over 17 amino acids. CDR1 MDHEN and CDR2 SYDVKM come from the germline V gene. The CDR3 sequence: CASKGDLGLPSSYEQYF. The CDR3 DNA is TGTGCCAGTAAAGGTGACCTGGGACTCCCAAGCTCCTACGAGCAGTACTTC.

The V gene is TRBV6-1, the J gene TRBJ2-3, with D possibly called TRBD1 or TRBD2 (5 bases each). Germline lookup yields CDR1 MNHNS and CDR2 SASEGT. The V gene lost 7 bases and the J gene lost 6 bases, with 14 bases spanning the gap. The CDR3 has 13 residues. In DNA, the CDR3 is TGTGCCAGCACGGGGCAAGTGGAGGATACGCAGTATTTT. It translates to CASTGQVEDTQYF.